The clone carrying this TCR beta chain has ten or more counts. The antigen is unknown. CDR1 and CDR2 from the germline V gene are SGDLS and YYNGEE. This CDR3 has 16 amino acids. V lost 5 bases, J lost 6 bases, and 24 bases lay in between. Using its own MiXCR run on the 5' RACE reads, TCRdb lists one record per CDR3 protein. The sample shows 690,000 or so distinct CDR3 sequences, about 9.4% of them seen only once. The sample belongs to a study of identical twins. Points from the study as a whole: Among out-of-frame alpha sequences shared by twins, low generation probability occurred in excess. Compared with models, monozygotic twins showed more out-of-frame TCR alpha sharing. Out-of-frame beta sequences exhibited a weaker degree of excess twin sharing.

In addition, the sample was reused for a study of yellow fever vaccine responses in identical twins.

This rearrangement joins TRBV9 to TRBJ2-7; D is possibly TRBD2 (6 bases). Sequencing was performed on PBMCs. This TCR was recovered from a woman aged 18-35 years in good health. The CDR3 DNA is TGTGCCAGCAGTCCACTACCGCCTCGGACTACTAGCGAGCAGTACTTC. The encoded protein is CASSPLPPRTTSEQYF. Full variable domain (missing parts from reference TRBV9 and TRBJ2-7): DSGVTQTPKHLITATGQRVTLRCSPRSGDLSVYWYQQSLDQGLQFLIQYYNGEERAKGNILERFSAQQFPDLHSELNLSSLELGDSALYFCASSPLPPRTTSEQYFGPGTRLTVT.